This TCR beta chain was sequenced in a study of T-cell reconstitution after alpha-beta-depleted transplantation in children. Library preparation (for TCRbeta) was performed with unique molecular identifiers. MiXCR, run by TCRdb on the PCR reads, gives a single entry per CDR3 protein. The data contain around 480,000 distinct CDR3 sequences, approximately 32% of them seen just once; the ten biggest clones take up less than 2.5%. Sequencing was performed on PBMCs from the stem cell graft donor, taken from the stem cell graft. This TCR was recovered from a human donor who donated a stem cell graft to a child with aplastic anemia.

CDR3: CASSQEGVFAGTPFQETQYF. In DNA form, the CDR3 reads TGTGCCAGCAGCCAAGAGGGGGTATTCGCAGGGACCCCTTTCCAAGAGACCCAGTACTTC. This chain uses TRBV14 with TRBJ2-5; D tentatively fits TRBD1 or TRBD2 (5 bases each). Germline CDR1 and CDR2: SGHDN and FVKESK. V dropped 0 bases and J dropped 1 base, with 24 bases sitting between them. The CDR3 sequence is 20 residues long.